This T cell receptor (beta chain) was identified in a study of human thymus T cells. Turning to this clone: Its antigen is unknown.

Trimming cost V 3 bases and J 5 bases, with 17 bases left between them. This CDR3 has 15 amino acids. CDR1 MNHNS and CDR2 SASEGT come from the germline V gene. The method was immunoSEQ multiplex PCR; TCRdb's version includes in-frame clones alone and lacks a portion of them. The repertoire holds about 78,000 clones, 90% to 98% seen once, with 0.031% in the top ten. Broader study findings: Among thymic and blood repertoires, usage of V and J genes appeared biased.

Obtained as resections during corrective heart surgery, the thymus tissue was then studied. Sample: thymus tissue. The rearrangement links TRBV6-1 to TRBJ2-7, with a weak D call TRBD2 (6 bases). The clonotype was recovered from a boy under three years old with a congenital heart defect but otherwise immunologically healthy. The CDR3 here is CASSEGVREMNEQYF. The DNA for the CDR3 is TGTGCCAGCAGTGAGGGAGTACGGGAGATGAACGAGCAGTACTTC.